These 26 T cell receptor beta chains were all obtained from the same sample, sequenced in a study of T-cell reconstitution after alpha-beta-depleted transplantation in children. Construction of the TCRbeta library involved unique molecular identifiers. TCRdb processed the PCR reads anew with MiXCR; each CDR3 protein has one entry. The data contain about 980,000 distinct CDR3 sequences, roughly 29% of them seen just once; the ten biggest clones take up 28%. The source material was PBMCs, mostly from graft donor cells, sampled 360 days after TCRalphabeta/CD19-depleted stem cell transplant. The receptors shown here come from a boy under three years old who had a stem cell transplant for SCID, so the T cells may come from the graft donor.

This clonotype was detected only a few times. CDR3 in amino acids: CATSRDRGATDTQYF. CDR3 bases: TGTGCCACCAGCAGAGATCGGGGGGCCACAGATACGCAGTATTTT. This sequence joins TRBV15 and TRBJ2-3; D may be TRBD2 (7 bases). The CDR3 covers 15 residues. Trimming took off 0 bases at V and 2 bases at J, with 9 bases between the two ends. The germline CDR1 and CDR2 sequences are LNHNV and YYDKDF (reference sequence).

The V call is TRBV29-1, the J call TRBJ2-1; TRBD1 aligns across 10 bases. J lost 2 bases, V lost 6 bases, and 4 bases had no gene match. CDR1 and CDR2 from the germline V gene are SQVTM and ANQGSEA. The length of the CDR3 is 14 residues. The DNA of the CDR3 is TGCAGCGTCACCGGGACAGGGGCCTACAATGAGCAGTTCTTC. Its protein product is CSVTGTGAYNEQFF.

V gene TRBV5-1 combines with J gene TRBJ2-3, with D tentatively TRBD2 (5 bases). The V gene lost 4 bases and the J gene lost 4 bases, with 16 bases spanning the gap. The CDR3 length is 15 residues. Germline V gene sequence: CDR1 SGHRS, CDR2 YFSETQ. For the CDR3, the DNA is TGCGCCAGCAGCCTGAGAGGGATCGGCGCAGATACGCAGTATTTT. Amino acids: CASSLRGIGADTQYF.

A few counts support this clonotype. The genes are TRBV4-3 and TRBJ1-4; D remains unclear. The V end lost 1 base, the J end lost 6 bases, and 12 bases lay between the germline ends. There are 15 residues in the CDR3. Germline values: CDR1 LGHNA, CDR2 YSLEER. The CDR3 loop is CASSQVMGSYEKLFF. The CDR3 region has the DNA TGCGCCAGCAGCCAAGTGATGGGATCTTATGAAAAACTGTTTTTT.

CDR3 sequence reads: CASRRDTTGNEQFF. The DNA of the CDR3 is TGTGCCAGCAGGCGGGACACCACGGGGAATGAGCAGTTCTTC. The J gene is TRBJ2-1, the V gene TRBV5-6; D is tentatively TRBD1 or TRBD2 (6 bases each). The V and J ends lost 5 bases and 7 bases respectively, with 16 bases between them. CDR3 length equals 14 residues. CDR1 is SGHDT and CDR2 is YYEEEE in the germline V gene.

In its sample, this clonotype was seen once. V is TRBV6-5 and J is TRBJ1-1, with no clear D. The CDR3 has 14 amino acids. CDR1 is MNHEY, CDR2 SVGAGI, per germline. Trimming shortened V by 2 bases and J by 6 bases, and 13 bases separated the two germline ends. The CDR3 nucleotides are TGTGCCAGCAGTTACGTTATAGGGCTGTCTGAAGCTTTCTTT. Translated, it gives CASSYVIGLSEAFF.

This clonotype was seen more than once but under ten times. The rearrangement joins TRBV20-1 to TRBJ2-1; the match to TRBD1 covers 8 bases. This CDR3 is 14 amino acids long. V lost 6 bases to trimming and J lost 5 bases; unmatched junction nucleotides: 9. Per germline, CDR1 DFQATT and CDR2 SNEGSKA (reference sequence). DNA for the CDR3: TGCAGTGCCAAGGACAGGGTATCCCACAATGAGCAGTTCTTC. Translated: CSAKDRVSHNEQFF.

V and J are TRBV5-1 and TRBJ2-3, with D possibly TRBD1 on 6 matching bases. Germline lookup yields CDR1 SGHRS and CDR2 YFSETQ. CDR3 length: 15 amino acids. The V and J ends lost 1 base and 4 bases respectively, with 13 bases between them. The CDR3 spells CASSLTGQRADTQYF. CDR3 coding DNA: TGCGCCAGCAGCTTGACAGGGCAAAGGGCAGATACGCAGTATTTT.

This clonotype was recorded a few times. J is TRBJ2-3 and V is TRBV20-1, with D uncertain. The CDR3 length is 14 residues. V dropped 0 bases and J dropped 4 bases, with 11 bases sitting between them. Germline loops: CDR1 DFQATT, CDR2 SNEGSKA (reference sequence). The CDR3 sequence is CSARDWSRADTQYF. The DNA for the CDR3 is TGCAGTGCTAGAGATTGGAGTAGGGCAGATACGCAGTATTTT.

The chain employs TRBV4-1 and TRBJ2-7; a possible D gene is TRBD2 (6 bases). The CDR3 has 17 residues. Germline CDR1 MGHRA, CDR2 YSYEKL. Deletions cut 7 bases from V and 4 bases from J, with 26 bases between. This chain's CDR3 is CASTPSGPGLNSYEQYF. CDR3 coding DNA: TGCGCCAGCACGCCGAGTGGCCCGGGACTCAATTCGTACGAGCAGTACTTC.

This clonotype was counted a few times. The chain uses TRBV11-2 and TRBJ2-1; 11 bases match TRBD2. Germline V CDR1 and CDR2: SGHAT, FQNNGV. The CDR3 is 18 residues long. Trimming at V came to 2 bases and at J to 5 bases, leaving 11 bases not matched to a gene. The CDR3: CASSLSPSGGTYNNEQFF. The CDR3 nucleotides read TGTGCCAGCAGCTTATCTCCTAGCGGGGGGACCTATAACAATGAGCAGTTCTTC.

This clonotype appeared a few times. The CDR3 nucleotides read TGCGCCAGCAGCTTCACCAGGAGTCGTTACGAGCAGTACTTC. This translates into CASSFTRSRYEQYF. J is TRBJ2-7 and V is TRBV5-1; unclear D gene. The CDR3 totals 14 residues. Germline V gene data show CDR1 as SGHRS and CDR2 as YFSETQ. V dropped 2 bases and J dropped 4 bases, with 13 bases sitting between them.

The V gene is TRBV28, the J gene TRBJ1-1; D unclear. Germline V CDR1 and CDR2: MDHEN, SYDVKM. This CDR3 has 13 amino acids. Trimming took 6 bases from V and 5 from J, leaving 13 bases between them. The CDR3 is CASSPESWTEAFF. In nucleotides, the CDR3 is TGTGCCAGCAGCCCCGAATCTTGGACTGAAGCTTTCTTT.

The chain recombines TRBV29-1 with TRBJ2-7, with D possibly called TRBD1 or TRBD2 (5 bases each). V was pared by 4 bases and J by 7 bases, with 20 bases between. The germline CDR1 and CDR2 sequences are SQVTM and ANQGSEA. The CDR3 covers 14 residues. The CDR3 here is CSVVPARDRLEQYF. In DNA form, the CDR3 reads TGCAGCGTTGTCCCTGCCAGGGACCGTCTGGAGCAGTACTTC.

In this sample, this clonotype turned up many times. The CDR3 bases are TGTGCCAGCAGCCGACTAGCGGGGGGCACAGATACGCAGTATTTT. This codes for CASSRLAGGTDTQYF. The V gene is TRBV12-3 or TRBV12-4, the J gene TRBJ2-3; 12 bases align to TRBD2. J lost 1 base, V lost 6 bases, and 2 bases had no gene match. The CDR3 is made up of 15 amino acids.

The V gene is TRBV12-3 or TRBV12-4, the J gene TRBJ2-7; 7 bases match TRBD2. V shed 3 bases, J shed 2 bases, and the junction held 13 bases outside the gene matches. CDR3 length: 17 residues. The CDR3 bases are TGTGCCAGCAGTTTCGGGAGGATAGTCGGGTTCCCCTACGAGCAGTACTTC. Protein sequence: CASSFGRIVGFPYEQYF.

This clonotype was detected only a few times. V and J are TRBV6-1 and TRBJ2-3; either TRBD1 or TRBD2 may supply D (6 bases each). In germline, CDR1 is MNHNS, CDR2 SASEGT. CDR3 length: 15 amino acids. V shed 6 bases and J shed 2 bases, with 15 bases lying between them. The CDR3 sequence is CASSLKGGFTDTQYF. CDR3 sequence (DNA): TGTGCCAGCAGCCTGAAGGGGGGTTTCACAGATACGCAGTATTTT.

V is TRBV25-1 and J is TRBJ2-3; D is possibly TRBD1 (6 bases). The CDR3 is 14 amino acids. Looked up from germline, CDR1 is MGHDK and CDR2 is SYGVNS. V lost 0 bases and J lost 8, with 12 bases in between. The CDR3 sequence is CASSEYAQGGTQYF. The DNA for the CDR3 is TGTGCCAGCAGTGAATATGCACAGGGCGGTACGCAGTATTTT.

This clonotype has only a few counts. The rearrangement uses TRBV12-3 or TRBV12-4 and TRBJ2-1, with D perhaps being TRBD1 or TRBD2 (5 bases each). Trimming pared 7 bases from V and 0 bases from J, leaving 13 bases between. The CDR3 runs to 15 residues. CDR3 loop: CASIAGTNSYNEQFF. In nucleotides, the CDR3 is TGTGCCAGCATTGCCGGGACCAACTCCTACAATGAGCAGTTCTTC.

The CDR3 nucleotides are TGTGCCAGCAGCCTCCCCGGGGACGCCACCGGGGAGCTGTTTTTT. This codes for CASSLPGDATGELFF. The genes are TRBV12-3 or TRBV12-4 and TRBJ2-2; the D call may be TRBD1 or TRBD2 (5 bases each). The V and J ends lost 6 bases and 4 bases respectively, with 15 bases between them. This CDR3 comprises 15 residues.

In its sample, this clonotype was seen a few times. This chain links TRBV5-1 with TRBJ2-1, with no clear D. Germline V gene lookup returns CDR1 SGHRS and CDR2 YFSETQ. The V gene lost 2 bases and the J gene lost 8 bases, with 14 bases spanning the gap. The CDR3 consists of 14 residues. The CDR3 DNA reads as TGCGCCAGCAGCTTAAGCAGTAGAAACGATGAGCAGTTCTTC. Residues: CASSLSSRNDEQFF.

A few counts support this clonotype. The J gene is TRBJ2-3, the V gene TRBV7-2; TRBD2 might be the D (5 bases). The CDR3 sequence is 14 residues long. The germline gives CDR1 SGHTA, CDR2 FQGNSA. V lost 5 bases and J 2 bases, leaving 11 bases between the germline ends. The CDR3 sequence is CASSLFSDTDTQYF. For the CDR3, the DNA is TGTGCCAGCAGCCTTTTTAGCGACACAGATACGCAGTATTTT.

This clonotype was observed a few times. The CDR3 protein is CSAREPSGDSTDTQYF. In DNA form, the CDR3 reads TGCAGTGCTAGAGAACCGAGCGGGGATAGCACAGATACGCAGTATTTT. The V and J genes are TRBV20-1 and TRBJ2-3; the match to TRBD2 covers 7 bases. This CDR3 is 16 amino acids long. Trimming cost V 0 bases and J 0 bases; bases outside gene matches: 6. The germline V gene has CDR1 DFQATT and CDR2 SNEGSKA (reference sequence).

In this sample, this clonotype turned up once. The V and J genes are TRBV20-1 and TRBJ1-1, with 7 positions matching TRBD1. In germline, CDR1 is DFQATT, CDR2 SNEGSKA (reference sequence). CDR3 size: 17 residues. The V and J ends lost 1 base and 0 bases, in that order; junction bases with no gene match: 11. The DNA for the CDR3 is TGCAGTGCTAGAGGCCCGAGGTCCGGGACAGTGAACACTGAAGCTTTCTTT. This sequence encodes CSARGPRSGTVNTEAFF.

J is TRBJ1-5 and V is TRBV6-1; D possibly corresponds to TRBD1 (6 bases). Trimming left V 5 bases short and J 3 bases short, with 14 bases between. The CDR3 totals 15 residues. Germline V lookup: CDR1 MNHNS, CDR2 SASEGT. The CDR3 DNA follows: TGTGCCAGCAGTCTAAATACAGGGAACAATCAGCCCCAGCATTTT. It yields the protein CASSLNTGNNQPQHF.

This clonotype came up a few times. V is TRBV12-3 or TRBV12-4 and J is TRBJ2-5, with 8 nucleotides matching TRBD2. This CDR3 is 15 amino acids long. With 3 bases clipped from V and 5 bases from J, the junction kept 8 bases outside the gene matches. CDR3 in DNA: TGTGCCAGCAGTTTTCAAAGCGGGGGCTTCGAGACCCAGTACTTC. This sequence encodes CASSFQSGGFETQYF.